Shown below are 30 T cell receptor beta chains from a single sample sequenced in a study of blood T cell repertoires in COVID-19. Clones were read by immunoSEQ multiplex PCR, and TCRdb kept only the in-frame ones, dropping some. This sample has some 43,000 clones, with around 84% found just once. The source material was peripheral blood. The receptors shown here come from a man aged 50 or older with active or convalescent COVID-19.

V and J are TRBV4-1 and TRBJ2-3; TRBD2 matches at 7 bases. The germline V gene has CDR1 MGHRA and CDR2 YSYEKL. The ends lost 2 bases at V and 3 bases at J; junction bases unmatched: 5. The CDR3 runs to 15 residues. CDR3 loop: CASSQLGLGTDTQYF. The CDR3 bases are TGCGCCAGCAGCCAACTCGGACTAGGGACAGATACGCAGTATTTT.

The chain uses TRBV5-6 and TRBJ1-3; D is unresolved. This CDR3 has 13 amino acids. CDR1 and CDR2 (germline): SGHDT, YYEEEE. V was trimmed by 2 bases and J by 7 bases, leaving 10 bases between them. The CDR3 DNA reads TGTGCCAGCAGCTTTGAACAGTTGAACACCATATATTTT. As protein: CASSFEQLNTIYF.

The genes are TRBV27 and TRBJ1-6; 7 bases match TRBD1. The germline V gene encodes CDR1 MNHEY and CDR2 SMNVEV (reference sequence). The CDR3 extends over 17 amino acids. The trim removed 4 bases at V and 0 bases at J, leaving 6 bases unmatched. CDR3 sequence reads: CASSSPGGISYNSPLHF. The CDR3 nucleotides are TGTGCCAGCAGTTCACCAGGGGGAATCTCCTATAATTCACCCCTCCACTTT.

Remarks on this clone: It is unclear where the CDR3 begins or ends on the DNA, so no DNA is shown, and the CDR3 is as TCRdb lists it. The CDR3 loop is CAWSVATGIRYF. The chain carries TRBV30 and TRBJ2-7; TRBD1, the table's D call, lacks a check against the DNA. The CDR3 is made up of 12 amino acids, end residues included. Germline V gene sequence: CDR1 GTSNPN, CDR2 SVGIG (reference sequence).

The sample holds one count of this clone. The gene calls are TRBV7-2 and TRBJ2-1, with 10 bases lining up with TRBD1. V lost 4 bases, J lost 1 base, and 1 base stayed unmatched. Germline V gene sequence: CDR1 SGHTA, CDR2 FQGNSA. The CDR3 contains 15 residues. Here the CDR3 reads CASSWDRGSYNEQFF. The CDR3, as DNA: TGTGCCAGCAGCTGGGACAGGGGTTCCTACAATGAGCAGTTCTTC.

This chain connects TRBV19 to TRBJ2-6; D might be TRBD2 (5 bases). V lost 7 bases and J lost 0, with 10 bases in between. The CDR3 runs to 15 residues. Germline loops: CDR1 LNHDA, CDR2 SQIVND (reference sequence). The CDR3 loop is CASINGGSGANVLTF. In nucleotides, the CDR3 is TGTGCCAGTATTAACGGAGGCTCTGGGGCCAACGTCCTGACTTTC.

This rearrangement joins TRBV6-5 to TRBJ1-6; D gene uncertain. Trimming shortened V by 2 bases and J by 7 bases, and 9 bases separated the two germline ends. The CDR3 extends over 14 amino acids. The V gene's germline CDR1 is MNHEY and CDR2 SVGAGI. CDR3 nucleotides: TGTGCCAGCAGTTACGTCGCGGGGAATTCACCCCTCCACTTT. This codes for CASSYVAGNSPLHF.

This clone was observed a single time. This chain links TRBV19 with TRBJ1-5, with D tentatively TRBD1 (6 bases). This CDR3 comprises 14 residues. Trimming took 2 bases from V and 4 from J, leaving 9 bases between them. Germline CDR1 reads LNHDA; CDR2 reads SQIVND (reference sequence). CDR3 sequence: CASSITGPNQPQHF. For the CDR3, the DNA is TGTGCCAGTAGTATAACAGGGCCGAATCAGCCCCAGCATTTT.

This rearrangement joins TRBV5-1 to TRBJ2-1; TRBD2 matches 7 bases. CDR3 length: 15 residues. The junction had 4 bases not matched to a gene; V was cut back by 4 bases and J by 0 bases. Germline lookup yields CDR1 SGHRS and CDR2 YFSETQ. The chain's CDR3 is CASSESGVSYNEQFF. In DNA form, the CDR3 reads TGCGCCAGCAGCGAGAGCGGGGTCTCCTACAATGAGCAGTTCTTC.

In DNA, the CDR3 is TGTGCCAGCAGTTTAATCGGGACAGGGGGCGCTAATTCACCCCTCCACTTT. Amino acids: CASSLIGTGGANSPLHF. The V and J genes are TRBV28 and TRBJ1-6; 12 nucleotides align to TRBD1. The germline V gene has CDR1 MDHEN and CDR2 SYDVKM. The CDR3 loop spans 17 amino acids. V dropped 2 bases and J dropped 6; count of bases not matched to a gene: 5. The variable domain in full, completed from reference TRBV28 and TRBJ1-6, reads DVKVTQSSRYLVKRTGEKVFLECVQDMDHENMFWYRQDPGLGLRLIYFSYDVKMKEKGDIPEGYSVSREKKERFSLILESASTNQTSMYLCASSLIGTGGANSPLHFGNGTRLTVT.

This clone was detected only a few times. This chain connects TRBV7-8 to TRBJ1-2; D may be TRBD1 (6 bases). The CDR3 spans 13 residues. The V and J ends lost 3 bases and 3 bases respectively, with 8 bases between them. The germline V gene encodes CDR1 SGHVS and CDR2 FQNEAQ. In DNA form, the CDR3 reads TGTGCCAGCAGCTTTCAGGGGTACTATGGCTACACCTTC. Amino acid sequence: CASSFQGYYGYTF.

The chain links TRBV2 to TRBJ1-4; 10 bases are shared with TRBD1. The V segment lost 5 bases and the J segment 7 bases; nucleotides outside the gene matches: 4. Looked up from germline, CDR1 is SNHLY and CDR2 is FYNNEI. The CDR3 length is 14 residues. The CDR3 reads CASSRDRGTEKLFF. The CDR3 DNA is TGTGCCAGCAGTAGGGACAGGGGAACTGAAAAACTGTTTTTT. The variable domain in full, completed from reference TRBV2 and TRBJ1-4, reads EPEVTQTPSHQVTQMGQEVILRCVPISNHLYFYWYRQILGQKVEFLVSFYNNEISEKSEIFDDQFSVERPDGSNFTLKIRSTKLEDSAMYFCASSRDRGTEKLFFGSGTQLSVL.

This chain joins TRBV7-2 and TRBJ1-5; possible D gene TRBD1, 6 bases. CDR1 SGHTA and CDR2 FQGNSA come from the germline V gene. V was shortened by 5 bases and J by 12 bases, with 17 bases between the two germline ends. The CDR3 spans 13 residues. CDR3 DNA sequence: TGTGCCAGCAGCGGGGGGGCTGGGATAGTCCAGCATTTT. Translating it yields CASSGGAGIVQHF.

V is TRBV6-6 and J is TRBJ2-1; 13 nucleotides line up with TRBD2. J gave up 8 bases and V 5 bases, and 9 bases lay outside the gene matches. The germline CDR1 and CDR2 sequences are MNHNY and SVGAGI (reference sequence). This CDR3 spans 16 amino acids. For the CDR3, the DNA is TGTGCCAGCAGTAAGAAAACTAGCGGGGGGGTTCATGAGCAGTTCTTC. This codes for CASSKKTSGGVHEQFF.

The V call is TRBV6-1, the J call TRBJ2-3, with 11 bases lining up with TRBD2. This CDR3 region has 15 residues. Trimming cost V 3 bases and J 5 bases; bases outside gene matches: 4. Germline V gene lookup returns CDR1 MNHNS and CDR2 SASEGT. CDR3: CASSDGSGGVDTQYF. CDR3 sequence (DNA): TGTGCCAGCAGTGATGGTAGCGGGGGGGTAGATACGCAGTATTTT.

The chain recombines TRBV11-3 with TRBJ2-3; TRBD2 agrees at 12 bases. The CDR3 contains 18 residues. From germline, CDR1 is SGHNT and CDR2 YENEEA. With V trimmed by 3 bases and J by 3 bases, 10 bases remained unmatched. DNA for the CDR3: TGTGCCAGCAGCTTCAGGAAGGGACTAGCGGGTTGGACAGATACGCAGTATTTT. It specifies CASSFRKGLAGWTDTQYF.

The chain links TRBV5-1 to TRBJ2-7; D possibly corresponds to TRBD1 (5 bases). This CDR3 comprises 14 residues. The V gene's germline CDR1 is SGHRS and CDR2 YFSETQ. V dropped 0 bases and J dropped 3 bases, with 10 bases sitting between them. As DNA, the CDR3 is TGCGCCAGCAGCTTGGCCGACAGCTACTACGAGCAGTACTTC. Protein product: CASSLADSYYEQYF.

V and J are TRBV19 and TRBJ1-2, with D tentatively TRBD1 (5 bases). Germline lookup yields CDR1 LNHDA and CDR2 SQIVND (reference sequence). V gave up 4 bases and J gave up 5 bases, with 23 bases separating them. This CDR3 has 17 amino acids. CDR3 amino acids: CASSNSGVRVGVYGYTF. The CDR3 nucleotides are TGTGCCAGTAGTAATTCGGGGGTGCGTGTCGGGGTTTATGGCTACACCTTC. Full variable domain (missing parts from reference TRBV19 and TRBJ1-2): DGGITQSPKYLFRKEGQNVTLSCEQNLNHDAMYWYRQDPGQGLRLIYYSQIVNDFQKGDIAEGYSVSREKKESFPLTVTSAQKNPTAFYLCASSNSGVRVGVYGYTFGSGTRLTVV.

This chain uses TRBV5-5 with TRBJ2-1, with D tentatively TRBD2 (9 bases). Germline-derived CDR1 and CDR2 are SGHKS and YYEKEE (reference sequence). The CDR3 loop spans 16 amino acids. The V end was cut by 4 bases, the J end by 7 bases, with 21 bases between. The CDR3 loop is CASSPDRAGGRNEQFF. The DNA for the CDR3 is TGTGCCAGCAGCCCGGACAGGGCGGGGGGGCGGAATGAGCAGTTCTTC. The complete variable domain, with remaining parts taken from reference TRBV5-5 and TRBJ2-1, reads DAGVTQSPTHLIKTRGQQVTLRCSPISGHKSVSWYQQVLGQGPQFIFQYYEKEERGRGNFPDRFSARQFPNYSSELNVNALLLGDSALYLCASSPDRAGGRNEQFFGPGTRLTVL.

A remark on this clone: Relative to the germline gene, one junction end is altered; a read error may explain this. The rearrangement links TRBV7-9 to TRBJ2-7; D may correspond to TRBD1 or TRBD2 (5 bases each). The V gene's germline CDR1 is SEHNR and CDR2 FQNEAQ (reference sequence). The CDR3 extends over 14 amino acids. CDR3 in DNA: TGTGCCAGCAGCCTAGCCAACAGGCCCTACGAGCAGTACTTC. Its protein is CASSLANRPYEQYF.

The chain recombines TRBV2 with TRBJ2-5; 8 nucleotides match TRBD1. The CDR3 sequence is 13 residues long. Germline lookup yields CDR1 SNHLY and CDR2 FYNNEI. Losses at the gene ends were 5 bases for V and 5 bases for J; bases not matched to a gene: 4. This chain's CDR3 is CASSSDRAETQYF. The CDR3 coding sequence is TGTGCCAGCAGTTCGGACAGGGCGGAGACCCAGTACTTC.

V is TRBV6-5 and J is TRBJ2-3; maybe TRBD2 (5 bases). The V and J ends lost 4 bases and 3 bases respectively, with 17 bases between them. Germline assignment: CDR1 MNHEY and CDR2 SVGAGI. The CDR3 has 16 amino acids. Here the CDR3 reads CASSSSSGGRTDTQYF. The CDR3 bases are TGTGCCAGCAGTTCGTCTTCCGGAGGAAGGACAGATACGCAGTATTTT.

This CDR3 reads CASSIGLAGGSLETQYF. The CDR3 DNA follows: TGTGCCAGCAGCATCGGACTAGCGGGGGGGTCCTTGGAGACCCAGTACTTC. This sequence joins TRBV7-9 and TRBJ2-5, with 15 bases lining up with TRBD2. The CDR3 loop spans 17 amino acids. Trimming removed 5 bases from V and 5 bases from J; junction bases left unmatched: 9. CDR1 and CDR2 from the germline V gene are SEHNR and FQNEAQ (reference sequence).

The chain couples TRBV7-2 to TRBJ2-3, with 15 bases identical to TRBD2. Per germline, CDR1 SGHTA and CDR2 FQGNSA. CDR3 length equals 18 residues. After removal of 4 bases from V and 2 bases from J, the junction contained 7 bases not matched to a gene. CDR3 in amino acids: CASSSKGLAGGVTDTQYF. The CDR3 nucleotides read TGTGCCAGCAGCTCAAAGGGACTAGCGGGGGGAGTCACAGATACGCAGTATTTT.

The CDR3 here is CASSPRQGNEKLFF. For the CDR3, the DNA is TGTGCCAGCTCACCAAGACAGGGGAATGAAAAACTGTTTTTT. V gene TRBV18 combines with J gene TRBJ1-4, with 8 bases identical to TRBD1. V lost 2 bases, J lost 5 bases, and 1 base stayed unmatched. The CDR3 contains 14 residues. CDR1 is KGHSH, CDR2 LQKENI, per germline.

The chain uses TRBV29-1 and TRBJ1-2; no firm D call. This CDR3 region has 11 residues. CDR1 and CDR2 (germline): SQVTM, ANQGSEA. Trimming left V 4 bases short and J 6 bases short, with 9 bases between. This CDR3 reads CSVGGNDGYTF. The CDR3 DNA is TGCAGCGTTGGCGGAAACGATGGCTACACCTTC.

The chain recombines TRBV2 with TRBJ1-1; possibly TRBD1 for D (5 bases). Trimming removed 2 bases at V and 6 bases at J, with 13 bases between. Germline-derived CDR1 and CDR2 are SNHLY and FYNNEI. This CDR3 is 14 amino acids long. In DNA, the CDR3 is TGTGCCAGCAGTGAATCGGGGGTCATCGCTGAAGCTTTCTTT. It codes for CASSESGVIAEAFF. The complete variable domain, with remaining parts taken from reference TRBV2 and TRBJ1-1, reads EPEVTQTPSHQVTQMGQEVILRCVPISNHLYFYWYRQILGQKVEFLVSFYNNEISEKSEIFDDQFSVERPDGSNFTLKIRSTKLEDSAMYFCASSESGVIAEAFFGQGTRLTVV.

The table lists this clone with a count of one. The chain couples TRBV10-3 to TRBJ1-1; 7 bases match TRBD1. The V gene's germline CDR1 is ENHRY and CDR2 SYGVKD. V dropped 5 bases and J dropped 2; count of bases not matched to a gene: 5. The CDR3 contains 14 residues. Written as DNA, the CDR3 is TGTGCCATCAGTCGACAGGGCGTCAACACTGAAGCTTTCTTT. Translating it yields CAISRQGVNTEAFF.

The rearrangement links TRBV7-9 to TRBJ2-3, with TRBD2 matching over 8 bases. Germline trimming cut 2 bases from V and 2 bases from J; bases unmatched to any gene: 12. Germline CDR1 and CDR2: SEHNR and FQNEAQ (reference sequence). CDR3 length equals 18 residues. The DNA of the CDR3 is TGTGCCAGCAGCTTAAGTTCCCCGAGCGGGAGCCTCACAGATACGCAGTATTTT. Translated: CASSLSSPSGSLTDTQYF.

The CDR3 coding sequence is TGTGCCAGCAGCGGAGACTCGGACAGGGTAATCGAGACCCAGTACTTC. Its protein is CASSGDSDRVIETQYF. The chain joins TRBV9 to TRBJ2-5; 8 bases map to TRBD1. The CDR3 is made up of 16 amino acids. The trim removed 3 bases at V and 5 bases at J, leaving 12 bases unmatched. CDR1 SGDLS and CDR2 YYNGEE come from the germline V gene.